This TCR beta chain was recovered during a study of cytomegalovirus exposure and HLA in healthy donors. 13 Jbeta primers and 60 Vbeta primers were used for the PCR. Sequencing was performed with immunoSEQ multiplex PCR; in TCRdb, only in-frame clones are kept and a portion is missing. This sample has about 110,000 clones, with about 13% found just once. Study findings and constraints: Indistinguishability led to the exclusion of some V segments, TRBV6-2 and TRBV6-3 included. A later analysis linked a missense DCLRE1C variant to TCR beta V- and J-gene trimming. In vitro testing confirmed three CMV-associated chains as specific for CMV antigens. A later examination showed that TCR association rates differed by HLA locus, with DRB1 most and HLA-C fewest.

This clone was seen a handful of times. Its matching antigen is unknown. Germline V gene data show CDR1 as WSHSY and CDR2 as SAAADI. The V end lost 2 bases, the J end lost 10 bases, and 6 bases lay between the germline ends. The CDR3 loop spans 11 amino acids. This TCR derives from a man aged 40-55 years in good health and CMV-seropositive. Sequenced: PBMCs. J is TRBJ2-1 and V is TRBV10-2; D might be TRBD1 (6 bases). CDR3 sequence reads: CASSERGEQFF. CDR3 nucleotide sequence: TGCGCCAGCAGTGAGAGGGGGGAGCAGTTCTTC.